This T cell receptor (beta chain) appears in the sequencing data of a study of T cells in Graves' hyperthyroidism and ophthalmopathy. The trim removed 4 bases at V and 2 bases at J, leaving 16 bases unmatched. Germline values: CDR1 SNHLY, CDR2 FYNNEI. The length of the CDR3 is 18 residues. A word on this clonotype: Its cognate antigen is unknown.

The source material, RNA transcripts, was used to amplify TCR beta CDR3 regions. In the first-round RT-PCR of the TCR CDR3, the HTBI primer set was used. Via MiXCR, TCRdb re-called the multiplex PCR reads, giving one row per CDR3 protein. Of 450,000 to 500,000 distinct CDR3 sequences in the sample, roughly 22% were seen once. Study-level results: Expanded thyroid clonotypes (above 0.001) were mostly also found in blood. Ophthalmopathy stood apart from stable hyperthyroidism in a 13 V-J model.

The sequenced material came from blood. The TCR was taken from a woman aged 70-85 years with Graves' ophthalmopathy. The genes are TRBV2 and TRBJ2-7; 8 bases are shared with TRBD1. CDR3 nucleotide sequence: TGTGCCAGCAGTGGAAGAAGCCCTACAGGGGGGTTAACCTACGAGCAGTACTTC. Protein sequence: CASSGRSPTGGLTYEQYF.